The clone carrying this T cell receptor (beta chain) occurred a few times. The target antigen is unknown. The sample holds other DNA sequences that translate to the same CDR3. This record comes from a study of cytomegalovirus exposure and HLA in healthy donors. The PCR made use of 60 Vbeta and 13 Jbeta primers. Data came from immunoSEQ multiplex PCR; TCRdb stores just in-frame clones and leaves some out. The data contain 150,000 or so clones, 65% to 75% of them singletons. Findings and limits, study-wide: Both high specificity and high sensitivity reportedly marked the classifier's diagnosis of cytomegalovirus status. Sequence variants that were highly shared formed a cluster that was likely a sequencing artifact. With DRB1 most and HLA-C fewest, TCR association rates differed between HLA loci in a later analysis.

This TCR was sampled from a man aged 30 to 45 in good health and CMV-seronegative. The sequencing sample was made of PBMCs.

CDR3 sequence reads: CAWSVGGSSYEQYF. The CDR3 nucleotides are TGTGCCTGGAGTGTTGGAGGGTCCTCCTACGAGCAGTACTTC. The chain uses TRBV30 and TRBJ2-7, with TRBD2 as a possible D gene (6 bases). Trimming took 0 bases from V and 0 from J, leaving 9 bases between them. Germline V lookup: CDR1 GTSNPN, CDR2 SVGIG (reference sequence). The CDR3 extends over 14 amino acids.